These 24 T cell receptor beta chains came from one sample sequenced in a study of T-cell reconstitution after alpha-beta-depleted transplantation in children. Library preparation (for TCRbeta) was performed with unique molecular identifiers. TCRdb analysed the PCR reads with MiXCR anew, one entry per CDR3 protein. The sample records approximately 400,000 distinct CDR3 sequences, about 16% being singletons. This material consisted of PBMCs, mostly from graft donor cells, taken 360 days after TCRalphabeta/CD19-depleted stem cell transplant. These receptors all stem from a boy in the first two years of life who had a stem cell transplant for Wiskott-Aldrich syndrome, so the T cells may come from the graft donor.

The genes are TRBV7-9 and TRBJ1-1; 7 bases align to TRBD1. V lost 2 bases, J lost 0 bases, and 0 bases stayed unmatched. The CDR3 sequence is 14 residues long. CDR1 and CDR2 from the germline V gene are SEHNR and FQNEAQ (reference sequence). The CDR3 is CASSLTGVNTEAFF. CDR3 DNA sequence: TGTGCCAGCAGCTTAACAGGGGTGAACACTGAAGCTTTCTTT.

The gene calls are TRBV29-1 and TRBJ2-1, with a weak D call TRBD1 (6 bases). Per germline, CDR1 SQVTM and CDR2 ANQGSEA. The V gene lost 6 bases and the J gene lost 3 bases, with 15 bases spanning the gap. The CDR3 loop spans 14 amino acids. The CDR3 spells CSVAPGDGYNEQFF. Written as DNA, the CDR3 is TGCAGCGTCGCTCCAGGGGATGGCTACAATGAGCAGTTCTTC.

This clonotype has more than one count but fewer than ten. The CDR3 DNA reads TGCGCCAGCAGCTTGGCCGTGACAGGGCCCTACGAGCAGTACTTC. As protein: CASSLAVTGPYEQYF. This chain joins TRBV5-1 and TRBJ2-7, with 7 bases that match TRBD1. This CDR3 region has 15 residues. V lost 0 bases to trimming and J lost 2 bases; unmatched junction nucleotides: 5. CDR1 is SGHRS and CDR2 is YFSETQ in the germline V gene.

This clonotype has only a few counts. This chain connects TRBV14 to TRBJ2-3, with TRBD2 matching over 8 bases. The CDR3 is 16 amino acids. Germline CDR1 SGHDN, CDR2 FVKESK. Germline trimming cut 4 bases from V and 2 bases from J; bases unmatched to any gene: 8. In DNA, the CDR3 is TGTGCCAGCAGCCTACCAGCGGGAGATATCACAGATACGCAGTATTTT. It yields the protein CASSLPAGDITDTQYF. The full variable domain, its missing parts supplied by reference TRBV14 and TRBJ2-3, is EAGVTQFPSHSVIEKGQTVTLRCDPISGHDNLYWYRRVMGKEIKFLLHFVKESKQDESGMPNNRFLAERTGGTYSTLKVQPAELEDSGVYFCASSLPAGDITDTQYFGPGTRLTVL.

The chain links TRBV2 to TRBJ2-7; TRBD2 might be the D (6 bases). The CDR3 sequence is 14 residues long. Germline V gene data show CDR1 as SNHLY and CDR2 as FYNNEI. V was trimmed by 7 bases and J by 0 bases, leaving 13 bases between them. CDR3 coding DNA: TGTGCCAGCAAAGGGACTGGGTTCTCCTACGAGCAGTACTTC. Its translation is CASKGTGFSYEQYF.

In this sample, this clonotype turned up a few times. The CDR3 DNA reads TGCGCCAGCAGCTCCCGGACAGGGTCGTCTGAGCAGTTCTTC. Protein product: CASSSRTGSSEQFF. The rearrangement uses TRBV5-1 and TRBJ2-1; 8 nucleotides line up with TRBD1. CDR1 is SGHRS, CDR2 YFSETQ, per germline. V gave up 3 bases and J gave up 9 bases; unmatched junction bases: 8. The length of the CDR3 is 14 residues.

This clonotype was counted between two and nine times. The chain joins TRBV2 to TRBJ2-7; no firm D call. The CDR3 runs 13 residues. CDR1 and CDR2 from the germline V gene are SNHLY and FYNNEI. Trimming removed 7 bases from V and 3 bases from J, with 13 bases in between. The CDR3 DNA reads TGTGCCAGCACCGGCAGGTCCTACTACGAGCAGTACTTC. Protein sequence: CASTGRSYYEQYF.

This clonotype was counted between two and nine times. The V and J genes are TRBV24-1 and TRBJ1-4; D remains unclear. Per the germline V gene, CDR1 is KGHDR and CDR2 is SFDVKD. This CDR3 is built from 13 residues. The V end lost 5 bases, the J end lost 3 bases, and 6 bases lay between the germline ends. CDR3 in DNA: TGTGCCACCAGTGCCGGGTCTAATGAAAAACTGTTTTTT. Its translation is CATSAGSNEKLFF.

In this sample, this clonotype turned up a few times. The rearrangement joins TRBV27 to TRBJ1-5; D is unclear. This CDR3 is 12 amino acids long. Germline CDR1 reads MNHEY; CDR2 reads SMNVEV (reference sequence). V lost 9 bases and J 5 bases, leaving 11 bases between the germline ends. The CDR3 sequence: CASGPLYQPQHF. The DNA of the CDR3 is TGTGCCAGTGGGCCACTTTATCAGCCCCAGCATTTT.

This clonotype occurred a few times. The chain couples TRBV9 to TRBJ1-3; D unresolved. The V end lost 3 bases, the J end lost 8 bases, and 12 bases lay between the germline ends. Germline CDR1 reads SGDLS; CDR2 reads YYNGEE. This CDR3 region has 13 residues. The chain's CDR3 is CASSGTSDHTIYF. The CDR3 coding sequence is TGTGCCAGCAGCGGTACGTCGGACCACACCATATATTTT.

This clonotype was counted only a few times. This CDR3 reads CAISGLAGQNEQFF. In nucleotides, the CDR3 is TGTGCCATCAGTGGACTAGCGGGTCAAAATGAGCAGTTCTTC. The V and J genes are TRBV10-3 and TRBJ2-1; 10 bases align to TRBD2. Trimming took 4 bases from V and 7 from J; bases not matched to a gene: 4. Germline V lookup: CDR1 ENHRY, CDR2 SYGVKD. The CDR3 length is 14 residues.

This clonotype occurred a few times. As DNA, the CDR3 is TGTGCCAGCAGCTTGGCGGGGTATGGCACAGATACGCAGTATTTT. Its protein product is CASSLAGYGTDTQYF. This sequence joins TRBV5-6 and TRBJ2-3, with a possible D match to TRBD2 (5 bases). The V gene lost 0 bases and the J gene lost 1 base, with 9 bases spanning the gap. This CDR3 comprises 15 residues. The V gene's germline CDR1 is SGHDT and CDR2 YYEEEE.

This clonotype appeared a few times. The CDR3 region is CASSLGPAANTEAFF. CDR3 coding DNA: TGTGCCAGCAGTTTAGGACCTGCCGCGAACACTGAAGCTTTCTTT. The chain combines TRBV12-3 or TRBV12-4 with TRBJ1-1; D not certain. The CDR3 has 15 residues. Trimming shortened V by 1 base and J by 1 base, and 10 bases separated the two germline ends.

This clonotype was detected many times. The J gene is TRBJ2-3, the V gene TRBV10-3; no clear D. The CDR3 has 13 amino acids. Looked up from germline, CDR1 is ENHRY and CDR2 is SYGVKD. V was trimmed by 6 bases and J by 2 bases, leaving 9 bases between them. The CDR3 is CAIRGFNTDTQYF. The CDR3 nucleotides read TGTGCCATCAGGGGGTTTAACACAGATACGCAGTATTTT.

This clonotype was seen more than once but under ten times. The genes are TRBV10-3 and TRBJ2-3; 9 bases line up with TRBD1. This CDR3 is 15 amino acids long. Germline CDR1 reads ENHRY; CDR2 reads SYGVKD. The V segment lost 5 bases and the J segment 5 bases; nucleotides outside the gene matches: 8. The CDR3 DNA reads TGTGCCATCAGTCGCGGGACAGGGTCAGGAGATACGCAGTATTTT. It yields the protein CAISRGTGSGDTQYF.

This clonotype was detected only a few times. V gene TRBV5-6 combines with J gene TRBJ2-5; 8 nucleotides line up with TRBD1. CDR1 and CDR2 from the germline V gene are SGHDT and YYEEEE. V trimming: 0 bases; J trimming: 4 bases; junction bases outside the gene matches: 5. This CDR3 contains 15 residues. The CDR3 reads CASSLDGTGRETQYF. The CDR3 nucleotides are TGTGCCAGCAGCTTGGACGGGACAGGCAGAGAGACCCAGTACTTC.

The genes are TRBV2 and TRBJ2-3, with TRBD2 matching over 9 bases. CDR3 length: 15 amino acids. V lost 4 bases and J lost 3; bases outside the gene matches: 5. Germline V gene lookup returns CDR1 SNHLY and CDR2 FYNNEI. The CDR3 region is CASSVGLASTDTQYF. DNA for the CDR3: TGTGCCAGCAGTGTGGGACTAGCTTCAACAGATACGCAGTATTTT.

The V call is TRBV4-3, the J call TRBJ2-1; no reliable D call. Trimming left V 0 bases short and J 5 bases short, with 11 bases between. Germline V gene lookup returns CDR1 LGHNA and CDR2 YSLEER. This CDR3 region has 15 residues. CDR3 in amino acids: CASSQDLPRHNEQFF. CDR3 in DNA: TGCGCCAGCAGCCAAGATTTGCCCAGGCACAATGAGCAGTTCTTC.

Comments on this clonotype: One junction end disagrees with the germline gene, perhaps due to a read error. V gene TRBV2 combines with J gene TRBJ2-7; 10 bases are a match to TRBD1. Germline-derived CDR1 and CDR2 are SNHLY and FYNNEI. CDR3 size: 14 residues. The CDR3 sequence is CTSRDRGGSYEQYF. The DNA of the CDR3 is TGTACCAGCAGGGACAGGGGCGGCTCCTACGAGCAGTACTTC.

This clonotype was counted a few times. V gene TRBV6-5 combines with J gene TRBJ2-1; 15 bases are shared with TRBD2. From germline, CDR1 is MNHEY and CDR2 SVGAGI. The junction had 9 bases not matched to a gene; V was cut back by 0 bases and J by 12 bases. The CDR3 covers 17 residues. CDR3 sequence (DNA): TGTGCCAGCAGTTACTCGAGCGGACTAGCGGGGGGGCCGGGGCAGTTCTTC. It codes for CASSYSSGLAGGPGQFF.

The genes are TRBV7-2 and TRBJ2-1; the match to TRBD2 covers 8 bases. Trimming removed 1 base from V and 7 bases from J; junction bases left unmatched: 9. The germline gives CDR1 SGHTA, CDR2 FQGNSA. This CDR3 is built from 16 residues. The chain's CDR3 is CASSLGGTRFGNEQFF. The CDR3 coding sequence is TGTGCCAGCAGCTTAGGAGGGACTAGGTTTGGAAATGAGCAGTTCTTC.

The genes are TRBV6-2 or TRBV6-3 and TRBJ2-3; 12 nucleotides line up with TRBD2. Germline V lookup: CDR1 MNHEY, CDR2 SVGEGT. This CDR3 comprises 17 residues. With 5 bases clipped from V and 2 bases from J, the junction kept 8 bases outside the gene matches. The CDR3 is CASSDGLAGSFTDTQYF. The CDR3 bases are TGTGCCAGCAGTGATGGACTAGCGGGATCCTTCACAGATACGCAGTATTTT.

V gene TRBV25-1 combines with J gene TRBJ2-5; 10 bases match TRBD1. V trimming: 6 bases; J trimming: 5 bases; junction bases outside the gene matches: 3. The CDR3 consists of 13 residues. Germline CDR1 reads MGHDK; CDR2 reads SYGVNS. CDR3 amino acids: CASRTGGRETQYF. In DNA form, the CDR3 reads TGTGCCAGCAGGACAGGGGGCAGGGAGACCCAGTACTTC. The full variable domain, with the rest looked up from reference TRBV25-1 and TRBJ2-5, is EADIYQTPRYLVIGTGKKITLECSQTMGHDKMYWYQQDPGMELHLIHYSYGVNSTEKGDLSSESTVSRIRTEHFPLTLESARPSHTSQYLCASRTGGRETQYFGPGTRLLVL.

This clonotype was found a few times. The chain joins TRBV6-1 to TRBJ2-7; 8 bases are a match to TRBD1. The V gene's germline CDR1 is MNHNS and CDR2 SASEGT. Trimming removed 7 bases from V and 5 bases from J; junction bases left unmatched: 7. The CDR3 sequence is 13 residues long. The CDR3 DNA reads TGTGCCAGCATTGACAGGGGTTTTAACGAGCAGTACTTC. Protein sequence: CASIDRGFNEQYF.